The sequence of this T cell receptor (beta chain) was determined in a study of cytomegalovirus exposure and HLA in healthy donors. The study ran its PCR with 60 Vbeta and 13 Jbeta primers. Some clones are missing from TCRdb's copy, which holds only in-frame ones; the method was immunoSEQ multiplex PCR. The sample consists of 210,000 or so clones, around four fifths of them appearing once. The origin of this receptor is a boy aged 2 to 10 in good health and CMV-seronegative. Material for sequencing was PBMCs.

Written as DNA, the CDR3 is TGTGCCAGTATCGGGAAAGACCCTCAGGTCAGTGAGCCCCAGCATTTT. Its protein product is CASIGKDPQVSEPQHF. The J gene is TRBJ1-5, the V gene TRBV19; D is uncertain. V was shortened by 7 bases and J by 8 bases, with 24 bases between the two germline ends. The CDR3 has 16 amino acids. CDR1 and CDR2 (germline): LNHDA, SQIVND (reference sequence).